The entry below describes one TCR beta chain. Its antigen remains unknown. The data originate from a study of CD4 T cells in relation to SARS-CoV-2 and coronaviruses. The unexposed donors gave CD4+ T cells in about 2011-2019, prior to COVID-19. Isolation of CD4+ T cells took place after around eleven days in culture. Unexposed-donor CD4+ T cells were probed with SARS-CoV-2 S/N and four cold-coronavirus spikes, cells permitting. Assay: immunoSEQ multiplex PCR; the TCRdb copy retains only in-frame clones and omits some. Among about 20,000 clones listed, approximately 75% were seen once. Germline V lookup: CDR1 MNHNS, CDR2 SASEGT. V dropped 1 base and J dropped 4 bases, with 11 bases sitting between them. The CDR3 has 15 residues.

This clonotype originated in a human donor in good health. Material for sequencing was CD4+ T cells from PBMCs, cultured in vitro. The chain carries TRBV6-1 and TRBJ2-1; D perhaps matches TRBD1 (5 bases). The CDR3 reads CASSEGAGSYNEQFF. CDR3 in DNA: TGTGCCAGCAGTGAAGGGGCAGGGTCTTACAATGAGCAGTTCTTC.